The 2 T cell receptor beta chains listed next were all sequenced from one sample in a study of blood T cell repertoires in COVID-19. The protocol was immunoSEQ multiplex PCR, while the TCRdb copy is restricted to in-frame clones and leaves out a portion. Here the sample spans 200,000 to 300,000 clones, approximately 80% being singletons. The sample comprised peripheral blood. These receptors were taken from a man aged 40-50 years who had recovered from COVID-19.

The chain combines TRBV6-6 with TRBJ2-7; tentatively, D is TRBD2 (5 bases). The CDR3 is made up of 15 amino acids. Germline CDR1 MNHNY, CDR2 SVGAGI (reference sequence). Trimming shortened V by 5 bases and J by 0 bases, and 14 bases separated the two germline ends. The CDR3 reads CASSPRTFRSYEQYF. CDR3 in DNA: TGTGCCAGCAGTCCGCGGACTTTCCGCTCCTACGAGCAGTACTTC.

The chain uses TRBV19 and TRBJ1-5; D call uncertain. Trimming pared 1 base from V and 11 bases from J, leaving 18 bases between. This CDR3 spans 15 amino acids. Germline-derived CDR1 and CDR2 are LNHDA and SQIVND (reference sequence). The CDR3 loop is CASSIGGTAMVTQHF. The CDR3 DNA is TGTGCCAGTAGTATAGGCGGCACCGCGATGGTGACCCAGCATTTT.